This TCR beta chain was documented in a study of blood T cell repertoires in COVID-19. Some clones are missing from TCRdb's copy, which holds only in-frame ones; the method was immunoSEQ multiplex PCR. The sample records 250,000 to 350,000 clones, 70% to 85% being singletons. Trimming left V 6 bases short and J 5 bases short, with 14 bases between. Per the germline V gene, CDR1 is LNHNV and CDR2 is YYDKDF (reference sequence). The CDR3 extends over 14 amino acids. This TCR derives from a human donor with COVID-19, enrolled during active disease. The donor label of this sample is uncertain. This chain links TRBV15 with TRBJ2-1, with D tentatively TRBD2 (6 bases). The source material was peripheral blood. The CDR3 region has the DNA TGTGCCACCAGAACAGGAGGGCCGGACAATGAGCAGTTCTTC. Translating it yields CATRTGGPDNEQFF.